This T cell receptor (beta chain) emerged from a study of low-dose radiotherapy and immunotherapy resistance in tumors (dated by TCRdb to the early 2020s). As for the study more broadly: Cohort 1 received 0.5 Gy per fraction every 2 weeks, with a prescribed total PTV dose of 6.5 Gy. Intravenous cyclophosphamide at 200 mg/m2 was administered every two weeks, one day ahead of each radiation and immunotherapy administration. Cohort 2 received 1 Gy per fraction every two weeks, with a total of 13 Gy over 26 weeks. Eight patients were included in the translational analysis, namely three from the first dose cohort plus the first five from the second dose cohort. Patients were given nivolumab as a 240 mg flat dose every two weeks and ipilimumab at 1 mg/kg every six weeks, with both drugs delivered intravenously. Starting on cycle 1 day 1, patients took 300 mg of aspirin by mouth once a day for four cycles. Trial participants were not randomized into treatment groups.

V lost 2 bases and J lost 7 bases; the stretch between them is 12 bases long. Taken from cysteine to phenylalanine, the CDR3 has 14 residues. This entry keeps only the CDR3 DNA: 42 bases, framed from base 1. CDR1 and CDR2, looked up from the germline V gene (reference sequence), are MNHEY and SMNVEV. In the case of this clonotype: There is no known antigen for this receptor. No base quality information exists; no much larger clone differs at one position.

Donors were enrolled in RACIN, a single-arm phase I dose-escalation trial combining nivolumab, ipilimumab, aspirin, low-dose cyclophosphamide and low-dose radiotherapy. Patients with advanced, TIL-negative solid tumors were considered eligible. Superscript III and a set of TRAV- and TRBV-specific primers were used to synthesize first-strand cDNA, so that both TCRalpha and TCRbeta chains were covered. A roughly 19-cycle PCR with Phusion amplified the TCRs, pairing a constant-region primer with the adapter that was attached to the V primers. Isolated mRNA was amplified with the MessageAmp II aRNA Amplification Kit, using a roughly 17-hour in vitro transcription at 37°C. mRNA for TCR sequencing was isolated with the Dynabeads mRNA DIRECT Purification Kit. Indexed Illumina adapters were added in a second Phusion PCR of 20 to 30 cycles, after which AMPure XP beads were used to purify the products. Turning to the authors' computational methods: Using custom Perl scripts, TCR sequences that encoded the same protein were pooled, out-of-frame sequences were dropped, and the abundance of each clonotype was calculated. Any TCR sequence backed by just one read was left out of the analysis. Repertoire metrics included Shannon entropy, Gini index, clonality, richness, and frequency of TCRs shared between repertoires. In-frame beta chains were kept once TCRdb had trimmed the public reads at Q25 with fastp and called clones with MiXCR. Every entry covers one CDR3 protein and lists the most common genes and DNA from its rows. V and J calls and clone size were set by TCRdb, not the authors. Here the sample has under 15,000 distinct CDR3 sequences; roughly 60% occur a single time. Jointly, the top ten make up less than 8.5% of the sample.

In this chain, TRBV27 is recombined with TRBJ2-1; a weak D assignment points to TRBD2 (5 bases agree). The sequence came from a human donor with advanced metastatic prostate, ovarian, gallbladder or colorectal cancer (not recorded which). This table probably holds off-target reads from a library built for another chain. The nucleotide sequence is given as TGTGCCAGCAGTTTAAGTTACGAGCGGAATGAGCAGTTCTTC. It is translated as CASSLSYERNEQFF.